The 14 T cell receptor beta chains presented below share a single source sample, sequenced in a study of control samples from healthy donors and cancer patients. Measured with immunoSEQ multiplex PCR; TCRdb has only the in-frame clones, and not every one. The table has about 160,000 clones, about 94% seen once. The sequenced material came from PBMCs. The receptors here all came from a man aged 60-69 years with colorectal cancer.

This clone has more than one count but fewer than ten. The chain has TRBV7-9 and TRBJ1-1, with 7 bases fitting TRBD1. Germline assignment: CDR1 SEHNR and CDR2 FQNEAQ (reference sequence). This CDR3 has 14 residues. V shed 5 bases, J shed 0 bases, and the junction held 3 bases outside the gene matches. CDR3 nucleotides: TGTGCCAGCAGCCTTACAGGGGTGAACACTGAAGCTTTCTTT. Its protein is CASSLTGVNTEAFF.

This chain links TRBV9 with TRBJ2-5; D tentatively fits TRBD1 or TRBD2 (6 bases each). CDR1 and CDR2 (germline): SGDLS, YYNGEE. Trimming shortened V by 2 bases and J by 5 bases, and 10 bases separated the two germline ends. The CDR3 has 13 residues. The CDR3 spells CASSVRGDETQYF. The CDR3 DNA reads TGTGCCAGCAGCGTTAGGGGGGATGAGACCCAGTACTTC.

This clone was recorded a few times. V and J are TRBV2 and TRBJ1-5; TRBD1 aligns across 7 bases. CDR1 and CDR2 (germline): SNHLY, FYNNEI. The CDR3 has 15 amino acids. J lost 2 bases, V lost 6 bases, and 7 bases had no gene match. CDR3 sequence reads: CASRERQGGNQPQHF. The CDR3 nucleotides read TGTGCCAGCAGAGAAAGACAGGGAGGCAATCAGCCCCAGCATTTT.

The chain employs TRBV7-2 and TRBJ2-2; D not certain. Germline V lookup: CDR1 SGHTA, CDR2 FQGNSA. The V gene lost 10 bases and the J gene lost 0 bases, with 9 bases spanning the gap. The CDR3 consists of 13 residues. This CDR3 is CATRLANTGELFF. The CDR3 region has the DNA TGTGCCACGCGCCTAGCGAACACCGGGGAGCTGTTTTTT.

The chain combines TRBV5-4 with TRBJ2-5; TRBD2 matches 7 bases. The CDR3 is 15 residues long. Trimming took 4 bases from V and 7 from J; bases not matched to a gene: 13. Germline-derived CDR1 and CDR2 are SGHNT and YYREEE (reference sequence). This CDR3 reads CASSHIDSGGGTQYF. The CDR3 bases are TGTGCCAGCAGCCACATAGACAGCGGCGGGGGGACCCAGTACTTC.

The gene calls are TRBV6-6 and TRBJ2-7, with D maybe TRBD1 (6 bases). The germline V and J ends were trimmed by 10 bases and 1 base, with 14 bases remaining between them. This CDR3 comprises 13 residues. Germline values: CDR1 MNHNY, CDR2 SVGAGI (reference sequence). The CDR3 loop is CATSQGSSYEQYF. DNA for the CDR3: TGTGCCACCTCACAGGGCAGTTCCTACGAGCAGTACTTC.

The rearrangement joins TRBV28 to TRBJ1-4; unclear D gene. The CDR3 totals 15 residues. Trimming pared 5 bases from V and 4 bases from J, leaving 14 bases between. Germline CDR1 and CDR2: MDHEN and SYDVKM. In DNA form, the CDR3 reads TGTGCCAGCAGTAGAGCCAGTGACCTTAATGAAAAACTGTTTTTT. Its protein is CASSRASDLNEKLFF.

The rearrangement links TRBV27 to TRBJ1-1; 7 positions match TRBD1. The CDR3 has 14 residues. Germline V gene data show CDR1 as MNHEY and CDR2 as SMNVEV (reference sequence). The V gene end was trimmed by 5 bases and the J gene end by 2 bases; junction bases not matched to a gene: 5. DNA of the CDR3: TGTGCCAGCAGTGCCGGGACAGCCAACACTGAAGCTTTCTTT. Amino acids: CASSAGTANTEAFF.

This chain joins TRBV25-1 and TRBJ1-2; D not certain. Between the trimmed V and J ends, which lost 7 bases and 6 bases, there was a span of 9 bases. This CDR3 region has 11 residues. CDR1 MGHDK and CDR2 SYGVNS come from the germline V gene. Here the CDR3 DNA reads TGTGCCAGCAACCAGGACCATGGCTACACCTTC. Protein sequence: CASNQDHGYTF.

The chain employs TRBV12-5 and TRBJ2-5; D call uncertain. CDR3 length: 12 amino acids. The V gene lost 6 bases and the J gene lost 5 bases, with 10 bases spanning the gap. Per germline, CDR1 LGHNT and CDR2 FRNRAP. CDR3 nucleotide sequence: TGTGCTAGTGGGCCAGAATGGGAGACCCAGTACTTC. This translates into CASGPEWETQYF.

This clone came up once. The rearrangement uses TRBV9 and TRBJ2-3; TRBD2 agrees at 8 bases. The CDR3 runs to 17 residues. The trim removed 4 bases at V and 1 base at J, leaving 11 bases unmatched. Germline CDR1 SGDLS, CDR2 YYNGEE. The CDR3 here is CASSSQIVRGGTDTQYF. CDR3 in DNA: TGTGCCAGCAGCTCCCAAATCGTGCGGGGGGGCACAGATACGCAGTATTTT.

The CDR3 nucleotides read TGTGCCAGCAGTTTCGAGACAGTGGGAAATTCACCCCTCCACTTT. It yields the protein CASSFETVGNSPLHF. The chain couples TRBV27 to TRBJ1-6; D is perhaps TRBD1 (5 bases). Germline CDR1 is MNHEY and CDR2 is SMNVEV (reference sequence). V dropped 3 bases and J dropped 7 bases, with 13 bases sitting between them. This CDR3 spans 15 amino acids.

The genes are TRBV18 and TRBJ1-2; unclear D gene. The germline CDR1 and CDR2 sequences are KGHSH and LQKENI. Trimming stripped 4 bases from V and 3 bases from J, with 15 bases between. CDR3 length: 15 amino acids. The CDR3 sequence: CASSQARGRDYGYTF. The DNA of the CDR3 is TGTGCCAGCTCACAAGCTCGGGGAAGGGACTATGGCTACACCTTC.

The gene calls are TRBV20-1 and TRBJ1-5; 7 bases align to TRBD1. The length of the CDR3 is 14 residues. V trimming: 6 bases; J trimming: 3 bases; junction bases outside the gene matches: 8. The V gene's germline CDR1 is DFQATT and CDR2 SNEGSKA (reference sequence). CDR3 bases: TGCAGTGCGAGTAGGGGGCGGAACAATCAGCCCCAGCATTTT. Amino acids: CSASRGRNNQPQHF.